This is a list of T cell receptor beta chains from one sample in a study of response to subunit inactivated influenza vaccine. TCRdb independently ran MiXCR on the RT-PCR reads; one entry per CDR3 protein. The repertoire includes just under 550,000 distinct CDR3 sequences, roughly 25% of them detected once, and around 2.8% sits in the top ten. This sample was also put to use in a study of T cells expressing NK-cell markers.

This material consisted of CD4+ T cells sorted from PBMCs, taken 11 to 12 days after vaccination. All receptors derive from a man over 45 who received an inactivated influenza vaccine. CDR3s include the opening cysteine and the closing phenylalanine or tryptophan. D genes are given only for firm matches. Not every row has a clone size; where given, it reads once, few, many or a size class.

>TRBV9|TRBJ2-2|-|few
TGTGCCAGCAGCGTAGGGGAGCTGGACACCGGGGAGCTGTTTTTT
CASSVGELDTGELFF
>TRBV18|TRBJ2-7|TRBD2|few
TGTGCCAGCTCACAGTCCGGCGGGGGAGCTTACGAGCAGTACTTC
CASSQSGGGAYEQYF
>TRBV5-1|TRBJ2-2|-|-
TGCGCCAGCAGAAGAGCTCTAAACACCGGGGAGCTGTTTTTT
CASRRALNTGELFF
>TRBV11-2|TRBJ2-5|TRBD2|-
TGTGCCAGCAGCTTAGGGGTTAGCGGGGGCCACCAAGAGACCCAGTACTTC
CASSLGVSGGHQETQYF
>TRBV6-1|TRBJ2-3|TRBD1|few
TGTGCCAGCAGCCCACAGGGGGGCACAGATACGCAGTATTTT
CASSPQGGTDTQYF
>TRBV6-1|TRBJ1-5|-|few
TGTGCCAGCAAGGCAGGGGTGAGGCAGCCCCAGCATTTT
CASKAGVRQPQHF
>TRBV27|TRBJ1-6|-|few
TGTGCCAGCACTAAGTCGACAGGAAAGTACTCACCCCTCCACTTT
CASTKSTGKYSPLHF
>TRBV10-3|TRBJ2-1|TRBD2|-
TGTGCCACCTCGGGACTAGCGGGAGGAAGCTCCTACAATGAGCAGTTCTTC
CATSGLAGGSSYNEQFF
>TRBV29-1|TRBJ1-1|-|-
TGCAGCGTTGTGATCGCTGTTTTGAACACTGAAGCTTTCTTT
CSVVIAVLNTEAFF
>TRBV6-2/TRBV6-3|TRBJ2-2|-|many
TGTGCCAGCAGCCAAGGATCCGGGGAGCTGTTTTTT
CASSQGSGELFF
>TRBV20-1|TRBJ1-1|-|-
TGCAGTGCAGCCGGGACATCGCTCATGAACACTGAAGCTTTCTTT
CSAAGTSLMNTEAFF
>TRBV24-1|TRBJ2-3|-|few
TGTGCCACCAGTGACCCCGGGAAACAGCTTACACTGGATACGCAGTATTTT
CATSDPGKQLTLDTQYF
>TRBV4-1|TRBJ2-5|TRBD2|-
TGCGCCAGCAGCCAGACTAGCGGGGGGGCATACGAGACCCAGTACTTC
CASSQTSGGAYETQYF
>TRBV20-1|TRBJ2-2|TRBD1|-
TGCAGTGCTAAGAGGGGGCGGACCGGGGAGCTGTTTTTT
CSAKRGRTGELFF
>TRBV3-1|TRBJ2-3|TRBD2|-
TGTGCCAGCAGCCACACCGGGACTAGCGCCGTCCGACCGCAGTATTTT
CASSHTGTSAVRPQYF
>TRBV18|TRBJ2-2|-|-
TGTGCCAGCTCACCAGTAAAGGGGATCGGCGGGGAGCTGTTTTTT
CASSPVKGIGGELFF
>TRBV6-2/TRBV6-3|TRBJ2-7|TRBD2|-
TGTGCCAGCAGTTTCGGCGGGGGGGCCTACGAGCAGTACTTC
CASSFGGGAYEQYF
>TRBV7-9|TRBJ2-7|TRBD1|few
TGTGCCAGCAGCTTGAAACCCCGGGACAGTCCCTACGAGCAGTACTTC
CASSLKPRDSPYEQYF
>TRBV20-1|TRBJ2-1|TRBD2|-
TGCAGTGCTAGAGATGTCACAGGGCTAGCGGGAGGGCTGTTCCCCTACAATGAGCAGTTCTTC
CSARDVTGLAGGLFPYNEQFF
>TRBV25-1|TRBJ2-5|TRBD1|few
TGTGCCAGCAGTGGTAGACAGGGGGATCAAGAGACCCAGTACTTC
CASSGRQGDQETQYF
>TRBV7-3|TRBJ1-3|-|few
TGTGCCAGCAGCTTAACGTCCCGGCTTGGGCTCTCTGGAAACACCATATATTTT
CASSLTSRLGLSGNTIYF
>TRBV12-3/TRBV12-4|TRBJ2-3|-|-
TGTGCCAGCAGTTTGACCTCAAATACGCAGTATTTT
CASSLTSNTQYF
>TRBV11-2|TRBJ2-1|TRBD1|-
TGTGCCAGCAGCCCACAGGGGGCGGTAAATGAGCAGTTCTTC
CASSPQGAVNEQFF
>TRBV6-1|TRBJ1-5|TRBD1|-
TGTGCCAGCAGTGAGAACCGGGACAGGGGGCTTTTCGGCAATCAGCCCCAGCATTTT
CASSENRDRGLFGNQPQHF
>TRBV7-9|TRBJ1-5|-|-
TGTGCCAGCGGAGGGGTTAGCAATCAGCCCCAGCATTTT
CASGGVSNQPQHF
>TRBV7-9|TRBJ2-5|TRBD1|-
TGTGCCAGCAGCTTATCAGGGGGCTTGTACCAAGAGACCCAGTACTTC
CASSLSGGLYQETQYF
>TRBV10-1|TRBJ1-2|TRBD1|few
TGCGCCAGCAGTGCCGGGACAGGCGGCTACACCTTC
CASSAGTGGYTF
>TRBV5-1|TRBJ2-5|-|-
TGCGCCAGCAGCTTGTCGGATCCAAGGGAAGAGACCCAGTACTTC
CASSLSDPREETQYF
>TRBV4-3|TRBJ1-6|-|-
TGCGCCAGCAGCCAAGAAACTTATAATTCACCCCTCCACTTT
CASSQETYNSPLHF
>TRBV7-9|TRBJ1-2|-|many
TGTGCCAGCAGCCCGACCAGGGAACGCGGCTACACCTTC
CASSPTRERGYTF
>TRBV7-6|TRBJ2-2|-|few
TGTGCCAGCAGCTTAGGGATCGGGGAGCTGTTTTTT
CASSLGIGELFF
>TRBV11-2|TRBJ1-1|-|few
TGTGCCAGCGGCTCCCTGGGGGACATGAACACTGAAGCTTTCTTT
CASGSLGDMNTEAFF
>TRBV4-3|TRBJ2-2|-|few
TGCGCCAGCAGCCCCGCGGGGTCGGTAGGGGAGCTGTTTTTT
CASSPAGSVGELFF
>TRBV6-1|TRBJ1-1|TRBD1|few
TGTGCCAGCAGGCAGGGGGGAATGAACACTGAAGCTTTCTTT
CASRQGGMNTEAFF
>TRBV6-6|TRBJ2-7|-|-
TGTGCCAGCAGCCAAACCGCCCTCTACGAGCAGTACTTC
CASSQTALYEQYF
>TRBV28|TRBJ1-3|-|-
TGTGCCAGCAGCTATCGACGGCTCCTGGAAACCACCATATATTTT
CASSYRRLLETTIYF
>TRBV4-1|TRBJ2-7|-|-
TGCGCCAGCAGCCAAGAATGGCCGAGGGTCTTCTACGAGCAGTACTTC
CASSQEWPRVFYEQYF
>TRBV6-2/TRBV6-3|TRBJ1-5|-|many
TGTGCCAGCAGTTACGCCAATCAGCCCCAGCATTTT
CASSYANQPQHF
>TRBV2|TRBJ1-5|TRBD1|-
TGTGCCAGCAGAGACAGGGTGCATCAGCCCCAGCATTTT
CASRDRVHQPQHF
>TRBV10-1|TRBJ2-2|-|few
TGCGCCAGCAGAGCCGACATCACCGGGGAGCTGTTTTTT
CASRADITGELFF
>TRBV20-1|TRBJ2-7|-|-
TGCAGTGCTAGTTTCGCCGGGAGCTCCTACGAGCAGTACTTC
CSASFAGSSYEQYF
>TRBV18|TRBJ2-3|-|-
TGTGCCAGCTCACCTCCATCTGAGTATACGCAGTATTTT
CASSPPSEYTQYF
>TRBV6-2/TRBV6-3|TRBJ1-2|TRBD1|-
TGTGCCAGCAGTCTCTCCCGACAGGGGAACTATGGCTACACCTTC
CASSLSRQGNYGYTF
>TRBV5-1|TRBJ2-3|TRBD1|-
TGCGCCAGCCAGACAGGGGAGAGGACAGATACGCAGTATTTT
CASQTGERTDTQYF
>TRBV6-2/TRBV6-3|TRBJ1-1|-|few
TGTGCCAGCAGTTACTCGTTGGGGGGGTCTCGGAACACTGAAGCTTTCTTT
CASSYSLGGSRNTEAFF
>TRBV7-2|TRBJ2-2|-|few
TGTGCCAGCAGTCCATATGGAGGGGGGACCGGGGAGCTGTTTTTT
CASSPYGGGTGELFF
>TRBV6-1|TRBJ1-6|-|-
TGTGCCAGCAGTGAAGGGACAGCGTATAATTCACCCCTCCACTTT
CASSEGTAYNSPLHF
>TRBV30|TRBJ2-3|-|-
TGTGCCTGGAGTGTAGGCAGCACAGATACGCAGTATTTT
CAWSVGSTDTQYF
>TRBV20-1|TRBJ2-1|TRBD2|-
TGCAGTGCTAGTACTAGCGGGGCGTACAATGAGCAGTTCTTC
CSASTSGAYNEQFF
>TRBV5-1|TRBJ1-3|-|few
TGCGCCAGCAGCCTCCGAGGGGCAGGGACTTCTAAGGGGAACACCATATATTTT
CASSLRGAGTSKGNTIYF
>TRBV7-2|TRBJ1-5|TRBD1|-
TGTGCCAGCAGCTCCACAGGGGGTCAGCCCCAGCATTTT
CASSSTGGQPQHF
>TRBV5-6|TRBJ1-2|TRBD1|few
TGTGCCAGCAGGTCCCCCGGGACAGGAGCTGATGGCTACACCTTC
CASRSPGTGADGYTF
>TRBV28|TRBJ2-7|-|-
TGTGCCACGGAGCAAGGGATATACGAGCAGTACTTC
CATEQGIYEQYF
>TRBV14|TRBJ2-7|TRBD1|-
TGTGCCAGCAACCTACAGGGGAACGAGCAGTACTTC
CASNLQGNEQYF
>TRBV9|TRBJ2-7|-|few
TGTGCCAGCAGCCCCCTGAGAAGCTCCTACGAGCAGTACTTC
CASSPLRSSYEQYF
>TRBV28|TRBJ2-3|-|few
TGTGCCAGCAGTAACCGGGACATCAGCACAGATACGCAGTATTTT
CASSNRDISTDTQYF
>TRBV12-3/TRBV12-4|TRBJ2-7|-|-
TGTGCCAGCAGCTCCACAGCCGGGGCGTCAGCGTACGAGCAGTACTTC
CASSSTAGASAYEQYF
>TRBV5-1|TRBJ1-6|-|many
TGCGCCAGCAGTTCGGGGCATCAAAATTCACCCCTCCACTTT
CASSSGHQNSPLHF